Sequencing of this T cell receptor (beta chain) was carried out in a study of metastatic and nonmetastatic thyroid tumors. This clone was seen at least ten times. The CDR3 consists of 14 residues. The germline V and J ends were trimmed by 5 bases and 5 bases, with 15 bases remaining between them. Per the germline V gene, CDR1 is MNHNS and CDR2 is SASEGT. Not a single patient had been given any form of treatment at any point before undergoing thyroid surgery. TCRdb reassembled clones from the PCR reads with MiXCR. There are tens of thousands of clones in the sample; about 13% occur only once, and roughly 17% lies in the top ten.

The rearrangement uses TRBV6-1 and TRBJ1-1; D not resolved. The source of this sequence is a female donor with papillary thyroid cancer or a benign thyroid nodule (not recorded which). Some clones in this sample may be carry-over from other donors' samples. Sequencing input: blood. The chain's CDR3 is CASSYSTLGTEAFF. For the CDR3, the DNA is TGTGCCAGCAGTTATTCTACGCTGGGGACTGAAGCTTTCTTT.